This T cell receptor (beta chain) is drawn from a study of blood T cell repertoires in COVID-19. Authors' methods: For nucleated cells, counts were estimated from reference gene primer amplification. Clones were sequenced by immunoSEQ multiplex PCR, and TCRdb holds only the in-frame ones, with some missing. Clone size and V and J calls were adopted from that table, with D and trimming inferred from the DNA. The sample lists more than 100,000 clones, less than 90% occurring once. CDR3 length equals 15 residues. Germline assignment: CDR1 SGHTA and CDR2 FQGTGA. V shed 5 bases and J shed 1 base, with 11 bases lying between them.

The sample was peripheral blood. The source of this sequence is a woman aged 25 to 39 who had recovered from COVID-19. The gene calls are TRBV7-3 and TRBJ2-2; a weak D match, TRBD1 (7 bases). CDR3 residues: CASSRQGLNTGELFF. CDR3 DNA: TGTGCCAGCAGCCGACAGGGACTGAACACCGGGGAGCTGTTTTTT.